The 23 T cell receptor beta chains below all came from one sample that was sequenced in a study of beta chain features in type 1 diabetes. Study conclusions and caveats: The study found moderately but significantly shorter TCRB CDR3s in all four CD4+ subsets of Type 1 diabetes patients.

Since all of the isolated RNA was reverse transcribed, expressed TCRB transcripts were what got sequenced. The method was immunoSEQ multiplex PCR; TCRdb's version includes in-frame clones alone and lacks a portion of them. Of a few hundred thousand clones listed, around an eighth were seen once; the top ten hold approximately 0.015%. The antigens for these receptors are not known. The sample consisted of naive CD4+ T cells from blood. Receptors originate from a man between 25 and 39 years old with type 1 diabetes.

V and J are TRBV5-1 and TRBJ2-1; D perhaps matches TRBD2 (5 bases). The length of the CDR3 is 12 residues. Germline CDR1 is SGHRS and CDR2 is YFSETQ. Trimming took 2 bases from V and 9 from J, leaving 9 bases between them. The CDR3 DNA sequence: TGCGCCAGCAGCTTCCTAGGGAGTGAGCAGTTCTTC. As protein: CASSFLGSEQFF.

The gene calls are TRBV30 and TRBJ2-5, with D unresolved. Trimming took 7 bases from V and 4 from J, leaving 7 bases between them. This CDR3 has 10 amino acids. Germline-derived CDR1 and CDR2 are GTSNPN and SVGIG (reference sequence). The CDR3 sequence is CAFAVETQYF. The CDR3 coding sequence is TGTGCCTTCGCAGTAGAGACCCAGTACTTC. Using reference TRBV30 and TRBJ2-5 for the parts outside the CDR3, the full variable domain is SQTIHQWPATLVQPVGSPLSLECTVEGTSNPNLYWYRQAAGRGLQLLFYSVGIGQISSEVPQNLSASRPQDRQFILSSKKLLLSDSGFYLCAFAVETQYFGPGTRLLVL.

The J gene is TRBJ2-3, the V gene TRBV2; D is perhaps TRBD2 (6 bases). The CDR3 runs to 16 residues. Trimming removed 1 base from V and 4 bases from J, with 15 bases in between. Germline V gene sequence: CDR1 SNHLY, CDR2 FYNNEI. The CDR3 spells CASSEDGGEAADTQYF. CDR3 in DNA: TGTGCCAGCAGTGAAGACGGGGGAGAGGCGGCAGATACGCAGTATTTT.

The chain recombines TRBV28 with TRBJ1-1; possible D gene TRBD1, 5 bases. In germline, CDR1 is MDHEN, CDR2 SYDVKM. Trimming took off 2 bases at V and 5 bases at J, with 12 bases between the two ends. There are 14 residues in the CDR3. The CDR3 DNA follows: TGTGCCAGCAGTTTAGGCGGGGGGGGAACTGAAGCTTTCTTT. Protein sequence: CASSLGGGGTEAFF.

The chain has TRBV5-1 and TRBJ2-7; D perhaps matches TRBD2 (5 bases). From germline, CDR1 is SGHRS and CDR2 YFSETQ. The V end lost 1 base, the J end lost 5 bases, and 7 bases lay between the germline ends. The CDR3 consists of 12 residues. Here the CDR3 reads CASSLRGDEQYF. CDR3 DNA: TGCGCCAGCAGCTTGCGGGGTGACGAGCAGTACTTC.

The chain links TRBV7-9 to TRBJ2-7, with unresolved D. The V and J ends lost 1 base and 5 bases respectively, with 12 bases between them. The CDR3 totals 14 residues. CDR1 and CDR2 from the germline V gene are SEHNR and FQNEAQ (reference sequence). The CDR3 DNA reads TGTGCCAGCAGCTTAGGCCGAACTATGGACGAGCAGTACTTC. Its protein product is CASSLGRTMDEQYF. Full variable domain (rest looked up from reference TRBV7-9 and TRBJ2-7): DTGVSQNPRHKITKRGQNVTFRCDPISEHNRLYWYRQTLGQGPEFLTYFQNEAQLEKSRLLSDRFSAERPKGSFSTLEIQRTEQGDSAMYLCASSLGRTMDEQYFGPGTRLTVT.

This clone was seen a few times. The rearrangement links TRBV19 to TRBJ2-7; no clear D gene. Germline CDR1 and CDR2: LNHDA and SQIVND (reference sequence). Trimming removed 6 bases from V and 2 bases from J, with 5 bases in between. This CDR3 is 11 amino acids long. The CDR3 coding sequence is TGTGCCAGTAGAAACACCTACGAGCAGTACTTC. Its protein is CASRNTYEQYF.

This clone turned up a few times. The gene calls are TRBV30 and TRBJ1-2, with a tentative D call TRBD1 (5 bases). This CDR3 spans 15 amino acids. Germline CDR1 GTSNPN, CDR2 SVGIG (reference sequence). The ends were cut back, 0 bases at V and 4 bases at J, with 15 bases in the middle. In DNA, the CDR3 is TGTGCCTGGAGTGTACTTGGGGGAGGTCTCTATGGCTACACCTTC. As protein: CAWSVLGGGLYGYTF.

This chain uses TRBV7-8 with TRBJ2-7, with a weak D call TRBD1 (5 bases). Germline values: CDR1 SGHVS, CDR2 FQNEAQ. The CDR3 totals 14 residues. V was cut by 4 bases and J by 2 bases, with 12 bases left in between. CDR3 in DNA: TGTGCCAGCAGCTCACAGGCCACCGCCTACGAGCAGTACTTC. Its translation is CASSSQATAYEQYF.

There are a few counts of this clone. The V and J genes are TRBV5-6 and TRBJ2-7; 7 nucleotides match TRBD1. Unmatched junction bases numbered 7, after V lost 4 bases and J lost 3 bases. The CDR3 runs to 14 residues. The germline V gene has CDR1 SGHDT and CDR2 YYEEEE. The CDR3 DNA reads TGTGCCAGCAGCCCACAACAGGGGCGCTACGAGCAGTACTTC. It specifies CASSPQQGRYEQYF.

The rearrangement uses TRBV5-1 and TRBJ2-1, with 10 nucleotides matching TRBD2. Germline lookup yields CDR1 SGHRS and CDR2 YFSETQ. CDR3 length equals 17 residues. V lost 1 base to trimming and J lost 6 bases; unmatched junction nucleotides: 10. DNA of the CDR3: TGCGCCAGCAGCTTGATAGCAGTGGGACTAGCGACCAATGAGCAGTTCTTC. It translates to CASSLIAVGLATNEQFF.

In its sample, this clone was seen a few times. This chain links TRBV20-1 with TRBJ2-7; D gene uncertain. CDR3 length: 10 residues. V shed 7 bases and J shed 1 base, with 5 bases lying between them. CDR1 is DFQATT and CDR2 is SNEGSKA in the germline V gene (reference sequence). The CDR3 DNA reads TGCAGTGTTTCTTCCTACGAGCAGTACTTC. It yields the protein CSVSSYEQYF.

V is TRBV29-1 and J is TRBJ2-2, with TRBD2 matching over 9 bases. The germline gives CDR1 SQVTM, CDR2 ANQGSEA. The CDR3 has 15 residues. Trimming removed 7 bases from V and 5 bases from J; junction bases left unmatched: 11. The CDR3 loop reads CSAQSGLARTGELFF. CDR3 DNA sequence: TGCAGCGCGCAATCCGGACTAGCGAGGACCGGGGAGCTGTTTTTT.

The V gene is TRBV5-1, the J gene TRBJ2-3, with 7 bases matching TRBD1. This CDR3 is built from 14 residues. V lost 4 bases, J lost 2 bases, and 4 bases stayed unmatched. Germline V CDR1 and CDR2: SGHRS, YFSETQ. The CDR3 nucleotides read TGCGCCAGCAGCCCGGGACAGCTCACAGATACGCAGTATTTT. Translated: CASSPGQLTDTQYF.

The chain uses TRBV19 and TRBJ1-1; the D is unclear. The CDR3 is made up of 15 amino acids. Trimming removed 3 bases at V and 0 bases at J, with 11 bases between. Germline loops: CDR1 LNHDA, CDR2 SQIVND (reference sequence). CDR3 DNA: TGTGCCAGTAGTATCTCTCGGAGCATGAACACTGAAGCTTTCTTT. This sequence encodes CASSISRSMNTEAFF.

This clone was observed a handful of times. The chain couples TRBV5-6 to TRBJ2-7; 9 bases map to TRBD2. The J segment lost 12 bases and the V segment lost 2 bases, leaving 6 bases of the junction unmatched. The CDR3 is 12 residues long. Germline assignment: CDR1 SGHDT and CDR2 YYEEEE. The DNA of the CDR3 is TGTGCCAGCAGCTTCCCAGGGACTAGCCCGTACTTC. The encoded protein is CASSFPGTSPYF.

A note on this clone: Additional DNA sequences in this sample encode the identical CDR3. The chain employs TRBV7-9 and TRBJ2-2; the match to TRBD1 covers 8 bases. Looked up from germline, CDR1 is SEHNR and CDR2 is FQNEAQ (reference sequence). The ends lost 2 bases at V and 1 base at J; junction bases unmatched: 3. CDR3 length equals 16 residues. CDR3 sequence (DNA): TGTGCCAGCAGCTTACCCGGACAGGGGAACACCGGGGAGCTGTTTTTT. Protein product: CASSLPGQGNTGELFF.

V gene TRBV29-1 combines with J gene TRBJ2-3, with TRBD1 matching over 8 bases. CDR3 size: 13 residues. Trimming cost V 5 bases and J 4 bases; bases outside gene matches: 5. From germline, CDR1 is SQVTM and CDR2 ANQGSEA. CDR3 DNA: TGCAGCGTTCCCGGACAGGGAGCAGATACGCAGTATTTT. Translated, it gives CSVPGQGADTQYF.

This clone has only a few counts. This chain links TRBV5-4 with TRBJ2-5, with D uncertain. CDR1 is SGHNT and CDR2 is YYREEE in the germline V gene (reference sequence). The CDR3 extends over 13 amino acids. With 4 bases removed from V and 6 bases from J, the gap between germline ends came to 13 bases. CDR3 sequence (DNA): TGTGCCAGCAGCCTGGGCTACGATAAGACCCAGTACTTC. This encodes CASSLGYDKTQYF.

A few counts support this clone. The rearrangement uses TRBV7-9 and TRBJ1-2; 10 bases map to TRBD1. With 0 bases clipped from V and 3 bases from J, the junction kept 4 bases outside the gene matches. Germline V CDR1 and CDR2: SEHNR, FQNEAQ (reference sequence). The CDR3 contains 16 residues. CDR3 DNA: TGTGCCAGCAGCTTAGCCGGGACAGGGGAAGACTATGGCTACACCTTC. Its protein product is CASSLAGTGEDYGYTF.

In DNA, the CDR3 is TGTGCCAGCAGTTACGACCCGGACAGTTACGAGCAGTACTTC. It yields the protein CASSYDPDSYEQYF. The rearrangement joins TRBV6-5 to TRBJ2-7, with D perhaps TRBD1 (6 bases). Germline assignment: CDR1 MNHEY and CDR2 SVGAGI. The CDR3 is made up of 14 amino acids. V was clipped by 2 bases and J by 4 bases, with 12 bases between them.

V and J are TRBV29-1 and TRBJ2-3; 13 nucleotides match TRBD2. J lost 4 bases, V lost 4 bases, and 5 bases had no gene match. The CDR3 runs 15 residues. CDR1 is SQVTM, CDR2 ANQGSEA, per germline. The CDR3 is CSVVLAGGPSDTQYF. In DNA, the CDR3 is TGCAGCGTTGTACTAGCGGGAGGGCCCTCAGATACGCAGTATTTT.

The table lists this clone with a few counts. J is TRBJ2-2 and V is TRBV4-1, with D hard to call. Germline V gene sequence: CDR1 MGHRA, CDR2 YSYEKL. The V and J ends lost 4 bases and 7 bases respectively, with 7 bases between them. The CDR3 consists of 12 residues. CDR3 bases: TGCGCCAGCAGCCGTCCCCTCGGGGAGCTGTTTTTT. Translation: CASSRPLGELFF.